A selection of T cell receptor beta chains follows, all from one sample in a study of cytomegalovirus exposure and HLA in healthy donors. TCRdb's table, derived via immunoSEQ multiplex PCR, lists solely in-frame clones and lacks some. The sample has roughly 130,000 clones; 70% to 90% are singletons. Sequenced input: PBMCs. These TCRs come from a woman aged 25 to 39 in good health and CMV-seronegative. Both conserved end residues are part of each CDR3. The D gene is left open where the match is weak. Size values are once, few and many counts, or a class for expanded clones, and some rows have none.

clone size,J gene,D gene,V gene,CDR3 protein,CDR3 DNA
-,TRBJ2-7,TRBD1,TRBV7-2,CASSRAGTGTYEQYF,TGTGCCAGCAGCCGTGCCGGGACAGGGACCTACGAGCAGTACTTC
-,TRBJ2-1,-,TRBV28,CASSLFGQGTYNEQFF,TGTGCCAGCAGTTTGTTCGGGCAGGGCACCTACAATGAGCAGTTCTTC
once,TRBJ1-2,TRBD1,TRBV19,CASREDRGNVGYTF,TGTGCCAGTAGGGAAGACAGGGGGAACGTTGGCTACACCTTC
-,TRBJ2-7,-,TRBV6-5,CASSYSTPSSYEQYF,TGTGCCAGCAGTTACTCGACACCGTCCTCCTACGAGCAGTACTTC
-,TRBJ1-1,-,TRBV7-9,CASSSAGVDTEAFF,TGTGCCAGCAGCTCGGCGGGGGTAGACACTGAAGCTTTCTTT
-,TRBJ2-7,TRBD2,TRBV2,CASNFGGGIGEQYF,TGTGCCAGCAACTTCGGCGGGGGAATCGGCGAGCAGTACTTC
-,TRBJ1-5,-,TRBV7-9,CASSLDSSNQPQHF,TGTGCCAGCAGCTTAGACAGTTCAAATCAGCCCCAGCATTTT
-,TRBJ1-1,-,TRBV7-2,CASSPRVRNTEAFF,TGTGCCAGCAGCCCCCGGGTCCGGAACACTGAAGCTTTCTTT
-,TRBJ1-3,-,TRBV28,CASSLAGTSGNTIYF,TGTGCCAGCAGCTTGGCGGGGACTTCTGGAAACACCATATATTTT
-,TRBJ2-7,-,TRBV5-1,CASSLGGDVDEQYF,TGCGCCAGCTCCCTAGGAGGGGACGTCGACGAGCAGTACTTC
-,TRBJ2-7,TRBD1,TRBV7-6,CASSLAGTGPYEQYF,TGTGCCAGCAGCTTAGCCGGGACAGGGCCCTACGAGCAGTACTTC
-,TRBJ2-1,-,TRBV5-1,CASSLKRSSYNEQFF,TGCGCCAGCAGCTTGAAAAGGAGCTCCTACAATGAGCAGTTCTTC
-,TRBJ2-7,-,TRBV6-5,CAIGRGSSYEQYF,TGTGCCATAGGACGGGGATCTTCCTACGAGCAGTACTTC
few,TRBJ1-1,TRBD1,TRBV7-9,CASSLDIHAGTGKAFF,TGTGCCAGCAGCTTAGATATACACGCCGGGACAGGGAAAGCTTTCTTT
-,TRBJ2-2,TRBD2,TRBV7-8,CASSLSFAGGVHGELFF,TGTGCCAGCAGCTTATCATTTGCGGGGGGAGTCCACGGGGAGCTGTTTTTT
-,TRBJ1-1,-,TRBV6-5,CASSYATRQDTEAFF,TGTGCCAGCAGTTACGCGACCCGACAGGACACTGAAGCTTTCTTT
-,TRBJ2-7,TRBD1,TRBV4-2,CASSQAGTGGKYEQYF,TGTGCCAGCAGCCAAGCCGGGACAGGGGGCAAGTACGAGCAGTACTTC
-,TRBJ2-3,TRBD2,TRBV9,CASSVEGGGAGDTQYF,TGTGCCAGCAGCGTAGAGGGCGGGGGGGCCGGAGATACGCAGTATTTT
-,TRBJ2-2,TRBD1,TRBV5-1,CASSPGTGGLFGGELFF,TGCGCCAGCAGCCCCGGGACAGGGGGCCTGTTCGGCGGGGAGCTGTTTTTT
-,TRBJ1-1,-,TRBV19,CASSIEGHMNTEAFF,TGTGCCAGTAGTATAGAGGGACACATGAACACTGAAGCTTTCTTT
-,TRBJ2-1,-,TRBV28,CASSFWGQGYNEQFF,TGTGCCAGCAGTTTCTGGGGCCAGGGATACAATGAGCAGTTCTTC
few,TRBJ2-7,-,TRBV18,CASSASREQYF,TGTGCCAGCTCGGCTTCGAGGGAGCAGTACTTC
-,TRBJ2-1,-,TRBV18,CASSRGDVSNEQFF,TGTGCCAGCTCACGGGGAGACGTAAGCAATGAGCAGTTCTTC
once,TRBJ1-2,-,TRBV14,CASSQEKGVYGYTF,TGTGCCAGCAGCCAAGAGAAGGGGGTCTATGGCTACACCTTC
-,TRBJ1-6,-,TRBV7-9,CASSLGGGVANSPLHF,TGTGCCAGCAGCTTAGGGGGAGGGGTGGCGAATTCACCCCTCCACTTT
-,TRBJ2-7,TRBD2,TRBV4-2,CASSRVGGGGGSYEQYF,TGTGCCAGCAGCCGGGTGGGTGGAGGCGGGGGGTCCTACGAGCAGTACTTC
-,TRBJ2-1,TRBD2,TRBV7-3,CASSPGTSGGRRYNEQFF,TGTGCCAGCAGCCCCGGGACTAGCGGGGGGCGAAGATACAATGAGCAGTTCTTC
-,TRBJ1-1,-,TRBV18,CASSPTRDWTEAFF,TGTGCCAGCTCACCCACGAGGGATTGGACTGAAGCTTTCTTT
-,TRBJ1-5,-,TRBV7-2,CASSRKGQGTNQPQHF,TGTGCCAGCAGCCGCAAGGGGCAGGGGACAAATCAGCCCCAGCATTTT
-,TRBJ2-7,-,TRBV2,CASSGHSYEQYF,TGTGCCAGCAGTGGACACTCCTACGAGCAGTACTTC
-,TRBJ1-2,-,TRBV30,CAWSGTNRGIYGYTF,TGTGCCTGGAGTGGCACGAATCGGGGTATTTATGGCTACACCTTC
-,TRBJ1-1,-,TRBV7-2,CASSQQGNTEAFF,TGTGCCAGCAGCCAACAGGGGAACACTGAAGCTTTCTTT
once,TRBJ2-1,-,TRBV11-2,CASSALGGGPNEQFF,TGTGCCAGCAGCGCACTAGGCGGGGGCCCCAATGAGCAGTTCTTC
-,TRBJ1-6,-,TRBV7-2,CASSLDWLSSYNSPLHF,TGTGCCAGCAGCTTAGATTGGTTGAGCTCCTATAATTCACCCCTCCACTTT
-,TRBJ1-2,TRBD1,TRBV7-9,CASSSRQGMNYGYTF,TGTGCCAGCAGCTCCCGACAGGGGATGAACTATGGCTACACCTTC
-,TRBJ2-7,TRBD2,TRBV6-5,CASSPASGGVWEQYF,TGTGCCAGCAGTCCCGCTAGCGGGGGGGTGTGGGAGCAGTACTTC
-,TRBJ1-2,TRBD1,TRBV9,CASSPGTGGNKDGYTF,TGTGCCAGCAGCCCCGGGACAGGGGGCAATAAGGATGGCTACACCTTC
-,TRBJ1-2,TRBD1,TRBV18,CASSPWGRDRGYGYTF,TGTGCCAGCTCACCCTGGGGCCGGGACAGGGGATATGGCTACACCTTC
-,TRBJ1-1,TRBD1,TRBV5-1,CASSSAKGASTEAFF,TGCGCCAGCAGCTCGGCCAAGGGGGCGAGCACTGAAGCTTTCTTT
-,TRBJ1-2,-,TRBV6-6,CASSSQSLYGYTF,TGTGCCAGCAGTTCGCAAAGCCTCTATGGCTACACCTTC
-,TRBJ2-3,TRBD2,TRBV4-3,CASTPRASGGNTDTQYF,TGCGCCAGCACCCCGAGGGCTAGCGGGGGGAACACAGATACGCAGTATTTT